This TCR beta chain was observed in a study of Ad26.COV2.S vaccination and SARS-CoV-2 variants. The table came from immunoSEQ multiplex PCR; TCRdb's copy has only in-frame clones and leaves some out. The sample lists hundreds of thousands of clones, 89% occurring once. Described treatment: around 19 received Ad26.COV2.S at low or high dose, single or two shots; about five received placebo; per-sample allocation not given. Specimen acquisition occurred on day 63 following the initial vaccine or placebo injection. CDR1 is SGHKS and CDR2 is YYEKEE in the germline V gene (reference sequence). The V and J ends lost 4 bases and 7 bases respectively, with 15 bases between them. CDR3 length: 13 amino acids.

Sample: peripheral blood, taken in a trial of Ad26.COV2.S vaccine versus placebo. The receptor was isolated from a person aged 18 to 65 who received the Ad26.COV2.S COVID-19 vaccine or a placebo. This rearrangement joins TRBV5-5 to TRBJ2-7; D is possibly TRBD1 or TRBD2 (5 bases each). CDR3 sequence (DNA): TGTGCCAGCAGCGTCTCCAGGGAGAGGGAGCAGTACTTC. It translates to CASSVSREREQYF.